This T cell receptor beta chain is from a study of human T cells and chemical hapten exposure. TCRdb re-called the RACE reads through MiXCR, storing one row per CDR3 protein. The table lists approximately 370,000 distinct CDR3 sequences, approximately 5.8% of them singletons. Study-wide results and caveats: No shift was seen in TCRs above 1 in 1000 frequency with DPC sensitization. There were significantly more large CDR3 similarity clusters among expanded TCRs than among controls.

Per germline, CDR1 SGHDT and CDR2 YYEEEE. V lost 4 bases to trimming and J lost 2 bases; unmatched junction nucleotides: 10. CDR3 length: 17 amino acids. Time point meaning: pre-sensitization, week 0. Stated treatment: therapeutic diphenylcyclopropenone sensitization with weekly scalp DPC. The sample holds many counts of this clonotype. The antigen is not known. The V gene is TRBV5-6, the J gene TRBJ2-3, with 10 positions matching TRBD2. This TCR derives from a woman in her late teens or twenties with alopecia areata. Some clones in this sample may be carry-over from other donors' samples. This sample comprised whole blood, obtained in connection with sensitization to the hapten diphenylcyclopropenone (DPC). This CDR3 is CASSVWLAGDHTDTQYF. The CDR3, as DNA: TGTGCCAGCAGCGTCTGGCTAGCGGGGGATCACACAGATACGCAGTATTTT. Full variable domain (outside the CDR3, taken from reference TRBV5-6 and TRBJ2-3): DAGVTQSPTHLIKTRGQQVTLRCSPKSGHDTVSWYQQALGQGPQFIFQYYEEEERQRGNFPDRFSGHQFPNYSSELNVNALLLGDSALYLCASSVWLAGDHTDTQYFGPGTRLTVL.